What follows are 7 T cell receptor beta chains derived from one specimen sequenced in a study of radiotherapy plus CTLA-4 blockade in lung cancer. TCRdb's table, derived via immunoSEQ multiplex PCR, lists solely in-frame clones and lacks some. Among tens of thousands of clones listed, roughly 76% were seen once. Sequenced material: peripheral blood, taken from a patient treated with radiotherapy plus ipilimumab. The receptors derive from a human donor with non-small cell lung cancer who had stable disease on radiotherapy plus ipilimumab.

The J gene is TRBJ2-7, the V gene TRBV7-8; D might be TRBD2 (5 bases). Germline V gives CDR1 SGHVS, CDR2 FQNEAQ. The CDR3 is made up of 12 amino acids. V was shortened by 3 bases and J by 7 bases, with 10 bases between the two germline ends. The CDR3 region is CASSFPPGEQYF. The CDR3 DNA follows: TGTGCCAGCAGCTTCCCCCCGGGAGAGCAGTACTTC.

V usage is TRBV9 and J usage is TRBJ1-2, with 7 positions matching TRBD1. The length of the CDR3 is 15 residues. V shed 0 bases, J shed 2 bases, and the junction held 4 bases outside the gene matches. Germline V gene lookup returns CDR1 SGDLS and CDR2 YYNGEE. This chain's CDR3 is CASSVGVGGNYGYTF. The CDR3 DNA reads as TGTGCCAGCAGCGTAGGGGTAGGGGGCAACTATGGCTACACCTTC.

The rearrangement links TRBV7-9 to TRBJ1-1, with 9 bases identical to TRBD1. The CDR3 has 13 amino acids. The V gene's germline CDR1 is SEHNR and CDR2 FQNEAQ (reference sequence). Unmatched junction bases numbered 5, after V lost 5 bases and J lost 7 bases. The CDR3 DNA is TGTGCCAGCAGCAGGCCGGGACAGGGTGAAGCTTTCTTT. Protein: CASSRPGQGEAFF.

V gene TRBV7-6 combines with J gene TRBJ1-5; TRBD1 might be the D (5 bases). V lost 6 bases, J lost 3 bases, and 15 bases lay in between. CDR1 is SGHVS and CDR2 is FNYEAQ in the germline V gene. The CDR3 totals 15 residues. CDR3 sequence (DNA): TGTGCCAGCAGTCGCGACAGTCTAGTCAATCAGCCCCAGCATTTT. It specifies CASSRDSLVNQPQHF.

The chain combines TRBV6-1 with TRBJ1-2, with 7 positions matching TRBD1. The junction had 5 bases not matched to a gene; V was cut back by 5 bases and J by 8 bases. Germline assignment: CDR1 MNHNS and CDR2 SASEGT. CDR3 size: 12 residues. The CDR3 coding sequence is TGTGCCAGCAGTCCTCACAGGGGCGGCTACACCTTC. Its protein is CASSPHRGGYTF.

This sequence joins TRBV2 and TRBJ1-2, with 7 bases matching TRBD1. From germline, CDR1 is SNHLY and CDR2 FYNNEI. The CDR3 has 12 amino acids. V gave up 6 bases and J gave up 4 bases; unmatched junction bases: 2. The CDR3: CASRAGGYGYTF. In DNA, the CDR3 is TGTGCCAGCAGGGCAGGGGGCTATGGCTACACCTTC.

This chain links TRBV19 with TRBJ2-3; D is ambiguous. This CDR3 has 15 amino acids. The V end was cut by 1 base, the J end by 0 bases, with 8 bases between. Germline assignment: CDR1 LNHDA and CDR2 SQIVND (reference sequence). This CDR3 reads CASSIAKGSTDTQYF. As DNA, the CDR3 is TGTGCCAGTAGTATAGCAAAGGGAAGCACAGATACGCAGTATTTT. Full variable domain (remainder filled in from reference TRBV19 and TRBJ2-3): DGGITQSPKYLFRKEGQNVTLSCEQNLNHDAMYWYRQDPGQGLRLIYYSQIVNDFQKGDIAEGYSVSREKKESFPLTVTSAQKNPTAFYLCASSIAKGSTDTQYFGPGTRLTVL.